Shown below are 27 T cell receptor beta chains from a single sample sequenced in a study of CD8 T cells in Susac syndrome. RNA in amounts of roughly 0.45 to 1 ug was reverse transcribed with random hexamers. MiXCR, run by TCRdb on the immunoSEQ multiplex PCR reads, gives a single entry per CDR3 protein. The data hold about 83,000 distinct CDR3 sequences, with approximately 96% observed a single time. Sequenced: CD8+ T cells from PBMCs. These receptors were obtained from a human donor with Susac syndrome.

V usage is TRBV2 and J usage is TRBJ2-7; D is unclear. Trimming shortened V by 7 bases and J by 7 bases, and 14 bases separated the two germline ends. The CDR3 is 12 amino acids. Germline CDR1 reads SNHLY; CDR2 reads FYNNEI. CDR3 nucleotides: TGTGCCAGCATGGGGAAGTTGAGGGAGCAGTACTTC. Protein sequence: CASMGKLREQYF. The full variable domain, in which reference TRBV2 and TRBJ2-7 provide the parts outside the CDR3, is EPEVTQTPSHQVTQMGQEVILRCVPISNHLYFYWYRQILGQKVEFLVSFYNNEISEKSEIFDDQFSVERPDGSNFTLKIRSTKLEDSAMYFCASMGKLREQYFGPGTRLTVT.

The genes are TRBV29-1 and TRBJ2-1, with 14 bases fitting TRBD2. Germline CDR1 is SQVTM and CDR2 is ANQGSEA. V was pared by 4 bases and J by 1 base, with 6 bases of the junction left unmatched. The CDR3 is 17 amino acids. This chain's CDR3 is CSVGGTSGSESYNEQFF. CDR3 sequence (DNA): TGCAGCGTTGGCGGGACTAGCGGGAGCGAATCCTACAATGAGCAGTTCTTC.

DNA for the CDR3: TGTGCCACCAGGGAGTATAGCAATCAGCCCCAGCATTTT. Its translation: CATREYSNQPQHF. J is TRBJ1-5 and V is TRBV15; unclear D gene. The V end lost 6 bases, the J end lost 0 bases, and 6 bases lay between the germline ends. From germline, CDR1 is LNHNV and CDR2 YYDKDF (reference sequence). The CDR3 runs to 13 residues.

This chain links TRBV2 with TRBJ2-7; D is ambiguous. Germline CDR1 reads SNHLY; CDR2 reads FYNNEI. CDR3 length equals 13 residues. V lost 2 bases, J lost 3 bases, and 8 bases lay in between. This CDR3 reads CASSEISVYEQYF. The CDR3 DNA reads TGTGCCAGCAGTGAAATCTCGGTCTACGAGCAGTACTTC.

The CDR3 loop is CASSSTGDEQFF. The DNA for the CDR3 is TGTGCCAGCAGCTCCACGGGTGATGAGCAGTTCTTC. V is TRBV7-9 and J is TRBJ2-1; D is unresolved. Per the germline V gene, CDR1 is SEHNR and CDR2 is FQNEAQ (reference sequence). Between the trimmed V and J ends, which lost 4 bases and 8 bases, there was a span of 9 bases. The CDR3 covers 12 residues.

This chain joins TRBV6-2 or TRBV6-3 and TRBJ2-5; D is ambiguous. Germline lookup yields CDR1 MNHEY and CDR2 SVGEGT. CDR3 length: 16 residues. Trimming stripped 5 bases from V and 2 bases from J, with 18 bases between. The CDR3 DNA is TGTGCCAGCAGTGCAACCCGTGGGCACGTTCAAGAGACCCAGTACTTC. Protein sequence: CASSATRGHVQETQYF.

The chain joins TRBV6-2 or TRBV6-3 to TRBJ2-2; D unclear. The CDR3 is 13 amino acids. Germline assignment: CDR1 MNHEY and CDR2 SVGEGT. V was pared by 2 bases and J by 3 bases, with 4 bases between. The CDR3 reads CASSYRDTGELFF. CDR3 nucleotide sequence: TGTGCCAGCAGTTACAGGGACACCGGGGAGCTGTTTTTT.

V gene TRBV7-8 combines with J gene TRBJ2-7; a possible D gene is TRBD2 (6 bases). The CDR3 has 15 residues. Trimming left V 3 bases short and J 1 base short, with 13 bases between. CDR1 is SGHVS and CDR2 is FQNEAQ in the germline V gene. CDR3 loop: CASSFRTNPSYEQYF. As DNA, the CDR3 is TGTGCCAGCAGCTTCCGGACTAATCCGTCCTACGAGCAGTACTTC.

V gene TRBV15 combines with J gene TRBJ2-5; unclear D gene. The germline CDR1 and CDR2 sequences are LNHNV and YYDKDF (reference sequence). The CDR3 is 16 amino acids. V dropped 0 bases and J dropped 4 bases, with 15 bases sitting between them. The DNA for the CDR3 is TGTGCCACCAGCAGAGAAACCGGGCCTAGTGGAGAGACCCAGTACTTC. Translated: CATSRETGPSGETQYF.

The genes are TRBV20-1 and TRBJ2-5, with TRBD1 as a possible D gene (5 bases). The germline V gene has CDR1 DFQATT and CDR2 SNEGSKA (reference sequence). This CDR3 has 14 amino acids. V was pared by 2 bases and J by 4 bases, with 14 bases between. Here the CDR3 DNA reads TGCAGTGCTAGAATTCAGGGCGCAGGAGAGACCCAGTACTTC. It specifies CSARIQGAGETQYF.

The chain uses TRBV5-4 and TRBJ2-3; TRBD1 matches at 10 bases. The germline gives CDR1 SGHNT, CDR2 YYREEE (reference sequence). The CDR3 runs to 16 residues. J lost 4 bases, V lost 3 bases, and 8 bases had no gene match. CDR3 coding DNA: TGTGCCAGCAGCTCGCGGGACAGGGGTTTGGCAGATACGCAGTATTTT. Translation: CASSSRDRGLADTQYF.

In its sample, this clonotype was seen once. CDR3 in amino acids: CASSRGADNEQFF. The CDR3 DNA reads as TGTGCCAGCAGTCGGGGGGCTGACAATGAGCAGTTCTTC. V is TRBV12-3 or TRBV12-4 and J is TRBJ2-1; weak D call: TRBD2 (7 bases). The ends were cut back, 5 bases at V and 5 bases at J, with 10 bases in the middle. The CDR3 is 13 amino acids.

Of note for this clonotype: One end of the junction varies from germline; a read error may be responsible. This sequence joins TRBV5-5 and TRBJ2-6; D not certain. CDR1 is SGHKS, CDR2 YYEKEE, per germline (reference sequence). This CDR3 has 17 amino acids. In DNA form, the CDR3 reads TGCGCCAGCAGCCAAGACCGCCTACGCTCTGGGGCCAACGTCCTGACTTTC. Protein sequence: CASSQDRLRSGANVLTF.

V gene TRBV7-9 combines with J gene TRBJ2-7, with unresolved D. The germline V and J ends were trimmed by 1 base and 2 bases, with 12 bases remaining between them. Germline V lookup: CDR1 SEHNR, CDR2 FQNEAQ (reference sequence). This CDR3 comprises 15 residues. The CDR3 reads CASSLGSQAPYEQYV. The CDR3, as DNA: TGTGCCAGCAGCTTAGGTTCCCAGGCTCCCTACGAGCAGTACGTC.

J is TRBJ2-7 and V is TRBV7-6; 8 positions match TRBD2. CDR3 length equals 15 residues. V trimming: 1 base; J trimming: 6 bases; junction bases outside the gene matches: 8. Per the germline V gene, CDR1 is SGHVS and CDR2 is FNYEAQ. The CDR3 loop reads CASSLDAAGDGEQYF. The CDR3 nucleotides read TGTGCCAGCAGCTTAGATGCAGCGGGAGACGGCGAGCAGTACTTC.

This chain joins TRBV29-1 and TRBJ2-1, with D possibly called TRBD1 or TRBD2 (5 bases each). This CDR3 has 11 amino acids. V gave up 5 bases and J gave up 8 bases, with 10 bases separating them. In germline, CDR1 is SQVTM, CDR2 ANQGSEA. The CDR3 DNA follows: TGCAGCGTTTGGGACGGGGATGAGCAGTTCTTC. It codes for CSVWDGDEQFF.

This clonotype was seen only once. This rearrangement joins TRBV5-6 to TRBJ2-1; D is unclear. This CDR3 has 17 residues. Between the trimmed V and J ends, which lost 0 bases and 4 bases, there was a span of 17 bases. Germline CDR1 is SGHDT and CDR2 is YYEEEE. The CDR3 coding sequence is TGTGCCAGCAGCTTGGACGGGCTCCCCCCATTTTACAATGAGCAGTTCTTC. Its protein is CASSLDGLPPFYNEQFF.

V usage is TRBV20-1 and J usage is TRBJ1-2, with TRBD1 as a possible D gene (5 bases). V lost 4 bases to trimming and J lost 4 bases, with 16 bases between them. Per the germline V gene, CDR1 is DFQATT and CDR2 is SNEGSKA (reference sequence). The CDR3 loop spans 14 amino acids. The CDR3 coding sequence is TGCAGTGCTAAGTCGCAGGGCGTCGGCTATGGCTACACCTTC. It specifies CSAKSQGVGYGYTF.

The gene calls are TRBV20-1 and TRBJ1-5, with D maybe TRBD1 (5 bases). Trimming removed 5 bases at V and 3 bases at J, with 11 bases between. The CDR3 sequence is 13 residues long. Germline V gene lookup returns CDR1 DFQATT and CDR2 SNEGSKA (reference sequence). The CDR3 loop is CSADAGSNQPQHF. The CDR3 nucleotides read TGCAGTGCTGACGCAGGGTCCAATCAGCCCCAGCATTTT.

The genes are TRBV2 and TRBJ2-3; D unclear. V dropped 4 bases and J dropped 2 bases, with 19 bases sitting between them. The V gene's germline CDR1 is SNHLY and CDR2 FYNNEI. CDR3 length equals 17 residues. CDR3 coding DNA: TGTGCCAGCAGTGGGATCCCCCTAGATTCAAACACAGATACGCAGTATTTT. This gives the protein CASSGIPLDSNTDTQYF.

This chain uses TRBV24-1 with TRBJ2-5; the D is unclear. This CDR3 contains 12 residues. Germline V lookup: CDR1 KGHDR, CDR2 SFDVKD. The ends were cut back, 3 bases at V and 1 base at J, with 2 bases in the middle. CDR3 nucleotides: TGTGCCACCAGTGATCCCCAAGAGACCCAGTACTTC. This sequence encodes CATSDPQETQYF.

This chain connects TRBV6-5 to TRBJ2-2; D is undetermined. V lost 1 base and J 4 bases, leaving 10 bases between the germline ends. The CDR3 spans 15 residues. Germline loops: CDR1 MNHEY, CDR2 SVGAGI. The CDR3 DNA follows: TGTGCCAGCAGTTACTTTCGGAAGAGCACCGGGGAGCTGTTTTTT. Protein sequence: CASSYFRKSTGELFF.

Details on this clonotype: The junction differs from germline at one of its ends, possibly a read error. The rearrangement joins TRBV29-1 to TRBJ1-1, with D possibly being TRBD1 (6 bases). Germline lookup yields CDR1 SQVTM and CDR2 ANQGSEA. The CDR3 is made up of 12 amino acids. CDR3 region: CSAVTGNPEAFF. The DNA for the CDR3 is TGCAGCGCCGTTACAGGGAACCCTGAAGCTTTCTTT.

This clonotype was found once. This chain uses TRBV5-1 with TRBJ2-3, with 9 bases identical to TRBD2. CDR1 and CDR2 from the germline V gene are SGHRS and YFSETQ. The CDR3 has 17 amino acids. J gave up 2 bases and V 0 bases, and 7 bases lay outside the gene matches. The CDR3 DNA follows: TGCGCCAGCAGCTTGGCCGGGCGGGGGGGCCCCACAGATACGCAGTATTTT. Translating gives CASSLAGRGGPTDTQYF.

This chain connects TRBV7-9 to TRBJ2-1; the D gene could be TRBD1 or TRBD2 (5 bases each). Germline loops: CDR1 SEHNR, CDR2 FQNEAQ (reference sequence). Trimming left V 2 bases short and J 5 bases short, with 13 bases between. CDR3 size: 15 residues. The CDR3 bases are TGTGCCAGCAGCTTAAACGAGGGGCCTCACAATGAGCAGTTCTTC. This codes for CASSLNEGPHNEQFF.

This rearrangement joins TRBV29-1 to TRBJ1-1; D uncertain. Trimming cost V 3 bases and J 1 base, with 9 bases left between them. CDR1 is SQVTM and CDR2 is ANQGSEA in the germline V gene. CDR3 length: 13 amino acids. The CDR3 nucleotides are TGCAGCGTTGATACAGACACGAACACTGAAGCTTTCTTT. Its translation: CSVDTDTNTEAFF.

The V call is TRBV7-9, the J call TRBJ2-5; no reliable D call. Germline V gene lookup returns CDR1 SEHNR and CDR2 FQNEAQ (reference sequence). The CDR3 sequence is 11 residues long. V was trimmed by 5 bases and J by 2 bases, leaving 3 bases between them. DNA of the CDR3: TGTGCCAGCAGCGCTCAAGAGACCCAGTACTTC. As protein: CASSAQETQYF.